The source of this T cell receptor beta chain is a study of beta chain features in type 1 diabetes. Via CD45RO/CCR7/CD25/CD127/CD95/CD27, cells of the CD4+ naive, central memory, regulatory and stem cell-like memory subsets were sorted. Study findings and constraints: The question of HLA type influencing TCRB rearrangement was one that remained unresolved here.

Concerning this clone: Its antigen remains unidentified.

Every isolated RNA sample was fully reverse transcribed, so sequencing captured expressed TCRB transcripts. Roughly 3.7 million reads, on average, came from each naive, central memory and regulatory T cell sample. Profiled with immunoSEQ multiplex PCR; TCRdb holds only in-frame clones, not every one. The sample holds more than 350,000 clones; roughly 11% are singletons and the top ten take over 0.035%. Trimming took 4 bases from V and 3 from J; bases not matched to a gene: 5. There are 14 residues in the CDR3. From germline, CDR1 is MNHEY and CDR2 SMNVEV (reference sequence). This sequence joins TRBV27 and TRBJ2-5; 7 bases fit TRBD2. This TCR came from a woman between 18 and 29 years old in good health. Source material: naive CD4+ T cells from blood. CDR3 bases: TGTGCCAGCAGTTCGGGACTAACAAAAGAGACCCAGTACTTC. Translated: CASSSGLTKETQYF.